This TCR beta chain was sequenced in a study of T cells after yellow fever vaccination (dated by TCRdb to between 2018 and 2021). Looking at the study overall: Libraries from fractions with low cell numbers were prepared with the SMART-Seq v4 Ultra Low Input RNA kit. To follow T-cell clones before and after both primary and booster YFV17D yellow fever vaccination, bulk TCR alpha and beta repertoires underwent longitudinal sequencing. The cohort comprised two healthy male donors, one aged 18 to 30 and one aged 30 to 40 years. Bulk PBMC replicates and cell subsets were isolated from blood drawn at multiple timepoints before and after both primary and secondary immunization.

This clonotype has just a few counts. This clone's antigen is unknown. The sample holds no much larger clone one base away, and base qualities are not on file. General study outcomes and caveats: Most clones expanded after primary vaccination were re-detected after the booster (approximately 95% of CD4 and approximately 89% of CD8), suggesting broad memory maintenance. Computational filtering was required because FACS-sorted repertoires could contain abundant contaminating clonotypes from the bulk population. The secondary T-cell response was weaker than the primary response but faster, peaking on day 5 instead of day 15. A small fraction of clonotypes showed up in both the CD4 and CD8 compartments, probably as a result of convergent recombination. Because only two donors were included in the study, the extent to which the findings can be generalized is limited.

V is cut by 11 bases and J by 0 bases, and the space between the germline ends is 13 bases. Per the germline V gene (reference sequence), SEHNR is the CDR1 and FQNEAQ is the CDR2. The CDR3 goes from the cysteine to the phenylalanine over 14 residues. The sequence is cut down to CDR3 DNA, 42 bases in frame from base 1. TCR cDNA was synthesized by 5'RACE template switching, through which a universal primer site and unique molecular identifiers were introduced. Priming of cDNA synthesis was performed from both the TCR alpha and TCR beta constant segments. Libraries were amplified in two PCR steps, with sample barcodes and sequencing adapters added in the second step. Sequencing of libraries was done on Illumina HiSeq 2500 (2x100 bp) or NovaSeq (2x150 bp). The source study handled its data this way. MIGEC handled demultiplexing of reads and collapsing into UMI consensus sequences, while MiXCR performed V(D)J alignment. Vaccine-responding clonotypes were defined with edgeR using replicate PBMC samples, requiring FDR below 0.01 and a log2 fold change above 5 up to day 15. Each bulk clonotype was labeled CD4 or CD8 based on which sequenced repertoire, CD4 or CD8, contained the clonotype at higher abundance. TCRdb trimmed the raw reads at Q25, called clones with MiXCR and kept productive beta chains. When rows share a CDR3 protein, they turn into one entry using the most common DNA and genes. Here the V and J calls rest on TCRdb's processing, not on the authors' analysis. For this sample there are 300,000 to 400,000 distinct CDR3 sequences; 8.7% appear just once. The ten largest make up 18% of the sample.

In light of the paper, this sample's treatment or condition label describes: live attenuated yellow fever vaccine strain. At every blood-draw timepoint, two biological replicates of bulk PBMCs were collected. PBMCs were isolated from peripheral blood using a standard Ficoll-Paque protocol. TriZol was used to extract RNA from bulk PBMCs, from CD4 and CD8 fractions, and from dextramer-positive and dextramer-negative fractions. The specimen comprised PBMCs, sampled on the day of the first yellow fever vaccination. The chain links TRBV7-9 with TRBJ2-2, with TRBD1 perhaps the D gene, on 5 matching bases. The sequence came from a man younger than 30 who received the YFV17D yellow fever vaccine. At the DNA level, the sequence is TGTGCCCAAACGGGCAGGGCGAACACCGGGGAGCTGTTTTTT. This yields the protein CAQTGRANTGELFF.